These 27 T cell receptor beta chains originate from one sample sequenced in a study of cytomegalovirus exposure and HLA in healthy donors. Produced via immunoSEQ multiplex PCR; TCRdb's table is partial and in-frame only. The sample lists 120,000 or so clones; roughly 88% were seen once. Sequenced sample: PBMCs. The receptors were sampled from a man between 18 and 35 years old in good health and CMV-seronegative.

This chain links TRBV7-2 with TRBJ1-4; 11 bases are shared with TRBD1. The junction had 11 bases not matched to a gene; V was cut back by 4 bases and J by 7 bases. Per germline, CDR1 SGHTA and CDR2 FQGNSA. This CDR3 has 17 amino acids. CDR3 DNA: TGTGCCAGCAGCTCCCGGACAGGGGGCGGTTTGCGTGAAAAACTGTTTTTT. This encodes CASSSRTGGGLREKLFF.

V is TRBV5-4 and J is TRBJ1-2, with D maybe TRBD1 (5 bases). V was trimmed by 0 bases and J by 2 bases, leaving 23 bases between them. Germline V lookup: CDR1 SGHNT, CDR2 YYREEE (reference sequence). The CDR3 spans 19 residues. The CDR3 region is CASSLGGTVQSGPNYGYTF. The CDR3 DNA sequence: TGTGCCAGCAGCTTGGGAGGGACTGTGCAGTCGGGCCCAAACTATGGCTACACCTTC.

This clone was observed once. The J gene is TRBJ1-2, the V gene TRBV15; no firm D call. The CDR3 spans 14 residues. V lost 0 bases to trimming and J lost 4 bases, with 9 bases between them. Per the germline V gene, CDR1 is LNHNV and CDR2 is YYDKDF (reference sequence). The CDR3 DNA reads TGTGCCACCAGCAGAGATTATAGGAGCTATGGCTACACCTTC. This encodes CATSRDYRSYGYTF.

The chain employs TRBV5-1 and TRBJ2-1; the match to TRBD1 covers 9 bases. Germline V CDR1 and CDR2: SGHRS, YFSETQ. Trimming cost V 4 bases and J 6 bases; bases outside gene matches: 11. This CDR3 contains 16 residues. The CDR3 sequence is CASSRRPGTGSNEQFF. The CDR3 DNA reads as TGCGCCAGCAGCCGTCGTCCCGGGACAGGGTCCAATGAGCAGTTCTTC.

The rearrangement links TRBV27 to TRBJ1-2, with D perhaps TRBD1 (6 bases). The length of the CDR3 is 12 residues. The germline V gene encodes CDR1 MNHEY and CDR2 SMNVEV (reference sequence). V was clipped by 6 bases and J by 6 bases, with 11 bases between them. As DNA, the CDR3 is TGTGCCAGCAGATTTGAGGGGGATGGCTACACCTTC. Amino acid sequence: CASRFEGDGYTF.

This clone was picked up one time. The chain couples TRBV11-2 to TRBJ2-7; 7 nucleotides align to TRBD2. The CDR3 sequence is 15 residues long. Germline CDR1 reads SGHAT; CDR2 reads FQNNGV. The V segment lost 5 bases and the J segment 1 base; nucleotides outside the gene matches: 8. The CDR3 nucleotides are TGTGCCAGCAGCCTTGGCGGGAGAGGTTCCTACGAGCAGTACTTC. Translated: CASSLGGRGSYEQYF.

This clone appeared a single time. The chain employs TRBV28 and TRBJ1-5; the D is unclear. The CDR3 extends over 16 amino acids. Trimming removed 4 bases at V and 2 bases at J, with 15 bases between. Germline V gives CDR1 MDHEN, CDR2 SYDVKM. As DNA, the CDR3 is TGTGCCAGCAGTTCAAACCCGACTCTTCGCAATCAGCCCCAGCATTTT. Translated: CASSSNPTLRNQPQHF.

The genes are TRBV28 and TRBJ2-7; D perhaps matches TRBD2 (5 bases). Germline V gene data show CDR1 as MDHEN and CDR2 as SYDVKM. Deletions cut 2 bases from V and 2 bases from J, with 22 bases between. The CDR3 is 18 residues long. Here the CDR3 DNA reads TGTGCCAGCAGTTTAAATATGTATAGCGAGACGGTCACCTACGAGCAGTACTTC. Protein: CASSLNMYSETVTYEQYF. The variable domain in full, with the rest retrieved from reference TRBV28 and TRBJ2-7, is DVKVTQSSRYLVKRTGEKVFLECVQDMDHENMFWYRQDPGLGLRLIYFSYDVKMKEKGDIPEGYSVSREKKERFSLILESASTNQTSMYLCASSLNMYSETVTYEQYFGPGTRLTVT.

This rearrangement joins TRBV6-4 to TRBJ1-1; no reliable D call. This CDR3 contains 13 residues. The germline V and J ends were trimmed by 4 bases and 3 bases, with 9 bases remaining between them. Per the germline V gene, CDR1 is MRHNA and CDR2 is SNTAGT. The CDR3 coding sequence is TGTGCCAGCAGTGCCGCGGCGGACACTGAAGCTTTCTTT. Its translation is CASSAAADTEAFF.

CDR3 region: CASTLDRAVSEQYF. As DNA, the CDR3 is TGTGCCAGCACTTTAGACAGGGCAGTGAGCGAGCAGTACTTC. The chain links TRBV2 to TRBJ2-7, with TRBD1 matching over 7 bases. Germline loops: CDR1 SNHLY, CDR2 FYNNEI. CDR3 length equals 14 residues. The V segment lost 7 bases and the J segment 6 bases; nucleotides outside the gene matches: 12.

Worth noting for this clone: A junction boundary mismatches the germline segment, possibly from a read error. This chain joins TRBV19 and TRBJ2-1; D is unclear. The CDR3 totals 14 residues. Germline V lookup: CDR1 LNHDA, CDR2 SQIVND (reference sequence). The DNA of the CDR3 is TGTGCCAGTAGTAGTGGCCCGTCCCCCAATCAGCAGTTCTTC. Amino acid sequence: CASSSGPSPNQQFF.

V and J are TRBV19 and TRBJ1-5; no definite D call. Looked up from germline, CDR1 is LNHDA and CDR2 is SQIVND (reference sequence). The CDR3 contains 15 residues. Trimming removed 7 bases at V and 9 bases at J, with 22 bases between. The CDR3 is CASKEKQRGSWPQHF. As DNA, the CDR3 is TGTGCCAGTAAGGAGAAACAGCGGGGATCGTGGCCCCAGCATTTT.

This chain uses TRBV7-2 with TRBJ1-3, with a possible D match to TRBD1 (5 bases). The CDR3 is made up of 14 amino acids. The ends were cut back, 2 bases at V and 4 bases at J, with 9 bases in the middle. The germline gives CDR1 SGHTA, CDR2 FQGNSA. CDR3 in amino acids: CASSLRGYGNTIYF. CDR3 nucleotides: TGTGCCAGCAGCTTACGGGGGTACGGAAACACCATATATTTT.

The genes are TRBV5-1 and TRBJ2-5, with 7 nucleotides matching TRBD2. The CDR3 runs to 15 residues. From germline, CDR1 is SGHRS and CDR2 YFSETQ. Trimming at V came to 5 bases and at J to 5 bases, leaving 12 bases not matched to a gene. The CDR3, as DNA: TGCGCCAGCAGAACACGCCGCGGGAGCCCGGAGACCCAGTACTTC. Amino acids: CASRTRRGSPETQYF.

This chain links TRBV10-1 with TRBJ2-7; 8 nucleotides match TRBD1. The CDR3 is 16 amino acids. Germline assignment: CDR1 WNHNN and CDR2 SYGVQD (reference sequence). Germline trimming cut 0 bases from V and 0 bases from J; bases unmatched to any gene: 4. In DNA form, the CDR3 reads TGCGCCAGCAGTGAGTCAGGGGACAGGAGCTCCTACGAGCAGTACTTC. Amino acid sequence: CASSESGDRSSYEQYF.

The rearrangement joins TRBV28 to TRBJ2-7, with TRBD2 as a possible D gene (6 bases). V was trimmed by 3 bases and J by 4 bases, leaving 16 bases between them. This CDR3 contains 15 residues. Germline assignment: CDR1 MDHEN and CDR2 SYDVKM. The CDR3 sequence is CASSFSQTSGYEQYF. Here the CDR3 DNA reads TGTGCCAGCAGTTTTTCCCAGACTAGTGGGTACGAGCAGTACTTC.

This clone was counted only a few times. V usage is TRBV2 and J usage is TRBJ2-7, with D possibly matching TRBD1 (6 bases). Trimming left V 4 bases short and J 5 bases short, with 12 bases between. The CDR3 consists of 13 residues. CDR1 is SNHLY, CDR2 FYNNEI, per germline. CDR3 DNA: TGTGCCAGCAGTGGTCTGGGGGCCCACGAGCAGTACTTC. Its translation: CASSGLGAHEQYF. The complete variable domain, with remaining parts taken from reference TRBV2 and TRBJ2-7, reads EPEVTQTPSHQVTQMGQEVILRCVPISNHLYFYWYRQILGQKVEFLVSFYNNEISEKSEIFDDQFSVERPDGSNFTLKIRSTKLEDSAMYFCASSGLGAHEQYFGPGTRLTVT.

The J gene is TRBJ2-1, the V gene TRBV7-9; a possible D gene is TRBD2 (5 bases). There are 15 residues in the CDR3. Looked up from germline, CDR1 is SEHNR and CDR2 is FQNEAQ (reference sequence). The germline V and J ends were trimmed by 5 bases and 2 bases, with 13 bases remaining between them. The CDR3 DNA is TGTGCCAGCAGCACCGGGGTCCAACCCTACAATGAGCAGTTCTTC. As protein: CASSTGVQPYNEQFF.

The chain joins TRBV25-1 to TRBJ1-2; the match to TRBD1 covers 7 bases. Germline V CDR1 and CDR2: MGHDK, SYGVNS. Trimming cost V 3 bases and J 5 bases; bases outside gene matches: 6. The CDR3 loop spans 14 amino acids. DNA for the CDR3: TGTGCCAGCAGTGATGCGGGACAGACGTATGGCTACACCTTC. The encoded protein is CASSDAGQTYGYTF.

In its sample, this clone was seen once. V usage is TRBV11-2 and J usage is TRBJ2-3, with TRBD1 matching over 7 bases. Germline V gives CDR1 SGHAT, CDR2 FQNNGV. The CDR3 has 17 amino acids. Trimming removed 6 bases from V and 0 bases from J; junction bases left unmatched: 12. Here the CDR3 DNA reads TGTGCCAGCAGAAAGAAAACAGGGGCGATAAGCACAGATACGCAGTATTTT. It specifies CASRKKTGAISTDTQYF.

This clone was seen only once. J is TRBJ1-1 and V is TRBV27, with 9 bases that match TRBD1. Germline CDR1 is MNHEY and CDR2 is SMNVEV (reference sequence). Trimming took 6 bases from V and 3 from J; bases not matched to a gene: 5. The CDR3 has 14 residues. The CDR3, as DNA: TGTGCCAGCAGAAGACAGGGGGGGGACACTGAAGCTTTCTTT. This encodes CASRRQGGDTEAFF.

V is TRBV19 and J is TRBJ1-1; the D gene is possibly TRBD1 (6 bases). Trimming removed 1 base at V and 4 bases at J, with 13 bases between. The CDR3 spans 15 residues. The germline V gene encodes CDR1 LNHDA and CDR2 SQIVND (reference sequence). CDR3 sequence reads: CASSIVPGEGTEAFF. The CDR3 DNA sequence: TGTGCCAGTAGTATAGTCCCAGGGGAGGGCACTGAAGCTTTCTTT.

The rearrangement links TRBV5-1 to TRBJ2-7, with D maybe TRBD2 (6 bases). The CDR3 spans 13 residues. V lost 0 bases and J 6 bases, leaving 10 bases between the germline ends. Germline values: CDR1 SGHRS, CDR2 YFSETQ. This CDR3 is CASSLVAGSEQYF. CDR3 DNA: TGCGCCAGCAGCTTGGTCGCCGGGAGCGAGCAGTACTTC.

The gene calls are TRBV19 and TRBJ2-7; a possible D gene is TRBD1 (6 bases). The germline gives CDR1 LNHDA, CDR2 SQIVND (reference sequence). V was pared by 3 bases and J by 3 bases, with 12 bases between. This CDR3 comprises 14 residues. DNA of the CDR3: TGTGCCAGTAGTATGATGGGCAGGGGCTACGAGCAGTACTTC. It encodes CASSMMGRGYEQYF.

V gene TRBV28 combines with J gene TRBJ2-4; the D gene is possibly TRBD2 (6 bases). The V and J ends lost 6 bases and 5 bases respectively, with 14 bases between them. The germline gives CDR1 MDHEN, CDR2 SYDVKM. The CDR3 extends over 14 amino acids. The CDR3 DNA follows: TGTGCCAGCAGACACCAAGGAGGGCAAAACATTCAGTACTTC. It is translated as CASRHQGGQNIQYF.

This chain joins TRBV2 and TRBJ2-5; D not resolved. From germline, CDR1 is SNHLY and CDR2 FYNNEI. This CDR3 has 12 residues. Trimming removed 5 bases at V and 7 bases at J, with 11 bases between. The CDR3 loop reads CASSRRLGTQYF. CDR3 in DNA: TGTGCCAGCAGTCGAAGACTGGGGACCCAGTACTTC.

V is TRBV5-6 and J is TRBJ2-7; the match to TRBD2 covers 7 bases. Germline CDR1 SGHDT, CDR2 YYEEEE. The junction had 9 bases not matched to a gene; V was cut back by 2 bases and J by 1 base. The CDR3 covers 16 residues. The CDR3 protein is CASSFVGLGGSYEQYF. In nucleotides, the CDR3 is TGTGCCAGCAGCTTCGTCGGACTAGGAGGGTCCTACGAGCAGTACTTC. The complete variable domain, with remaining parts taken from reference TRBV5-6 and TRBJ2-7, reads DAGVTQSPTHLIKTRGQQVTLRCSPKSGHDTVSWYQQALGQGPQFIFQYYEEEERQRGNFPDRFSGHQFPNYSSELNVNALLLGDSALYLCASSFVGLGGSYEQYFGPGTRLTVT.